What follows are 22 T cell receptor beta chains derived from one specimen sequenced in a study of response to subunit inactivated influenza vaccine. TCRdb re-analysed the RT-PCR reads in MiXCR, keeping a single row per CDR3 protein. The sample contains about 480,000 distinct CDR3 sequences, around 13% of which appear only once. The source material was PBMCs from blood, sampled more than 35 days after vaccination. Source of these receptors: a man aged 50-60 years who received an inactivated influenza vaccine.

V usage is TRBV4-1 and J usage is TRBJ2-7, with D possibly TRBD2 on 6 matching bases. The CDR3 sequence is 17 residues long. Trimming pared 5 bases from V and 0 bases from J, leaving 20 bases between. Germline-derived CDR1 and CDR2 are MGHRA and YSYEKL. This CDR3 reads CASSVNTGTYSSYEQYF. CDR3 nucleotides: TGCGCCAGCAGCGTCAATACCGGGACTTATAGCTCCTACGAGCAGTACTTC.

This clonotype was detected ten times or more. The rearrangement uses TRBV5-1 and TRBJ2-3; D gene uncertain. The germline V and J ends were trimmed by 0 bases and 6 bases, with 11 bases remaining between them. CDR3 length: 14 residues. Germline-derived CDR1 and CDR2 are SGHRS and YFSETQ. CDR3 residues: CASSLDAPGDTQYF. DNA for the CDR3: TGCGCCAGCAGCTTGGACGCGCCGGGTGATACGCAGTATTTT.

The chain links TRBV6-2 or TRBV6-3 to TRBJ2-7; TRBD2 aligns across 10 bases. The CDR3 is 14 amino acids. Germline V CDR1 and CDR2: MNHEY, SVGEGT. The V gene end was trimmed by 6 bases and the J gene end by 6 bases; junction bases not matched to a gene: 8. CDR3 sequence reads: CASRTSSGSSEQYF. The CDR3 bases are TGTGCCAGCAGGACCTCTAGCGGGAGCTCCGAGCAGTACTTC.

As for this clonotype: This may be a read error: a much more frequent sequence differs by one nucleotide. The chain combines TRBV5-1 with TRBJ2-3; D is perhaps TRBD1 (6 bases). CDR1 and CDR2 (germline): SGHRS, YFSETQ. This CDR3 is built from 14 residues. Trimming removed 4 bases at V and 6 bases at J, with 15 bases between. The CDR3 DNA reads TGCGCCAGCAGCACTGGACAGTGGAGGGATACGCAGTATTTT. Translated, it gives CASSTGQWRDTQYF.

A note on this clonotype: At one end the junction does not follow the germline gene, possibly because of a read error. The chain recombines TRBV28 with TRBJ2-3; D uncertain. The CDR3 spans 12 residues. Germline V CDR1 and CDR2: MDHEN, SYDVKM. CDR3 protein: CAGSLATDTQYF. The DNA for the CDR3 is TGTGCCGGCAGTCTTGCGACAGATACGCAGTATTTT.

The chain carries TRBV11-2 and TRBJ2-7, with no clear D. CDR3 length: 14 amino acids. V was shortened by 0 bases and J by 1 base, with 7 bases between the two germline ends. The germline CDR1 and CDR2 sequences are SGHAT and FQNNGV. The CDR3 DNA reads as TGTGCCAGCAGCTTAGAGAGTAGATCCTACGAGCAGTACTTC. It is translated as CASSLESRSYEQYF.

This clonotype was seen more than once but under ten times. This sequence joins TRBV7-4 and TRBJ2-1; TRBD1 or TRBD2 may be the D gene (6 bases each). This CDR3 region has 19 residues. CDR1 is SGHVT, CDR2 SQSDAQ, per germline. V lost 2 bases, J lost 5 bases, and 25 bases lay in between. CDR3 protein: CASSLTLLGGTLYDNEQFF. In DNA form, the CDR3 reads TGTGCCAGCAGCTTAACCCTCTTAGGGGGGACTCTCTACGACAATGAGCAGTTCTTC.

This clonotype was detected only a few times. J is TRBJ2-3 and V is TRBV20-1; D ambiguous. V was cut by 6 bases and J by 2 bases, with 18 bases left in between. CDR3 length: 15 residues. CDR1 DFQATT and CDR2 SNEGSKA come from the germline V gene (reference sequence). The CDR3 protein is CSARPNNRNTDTQYF. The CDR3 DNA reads TGCAGTGCCAGACCAAACAATAGAAACACAGATACGCAGTATTTT.

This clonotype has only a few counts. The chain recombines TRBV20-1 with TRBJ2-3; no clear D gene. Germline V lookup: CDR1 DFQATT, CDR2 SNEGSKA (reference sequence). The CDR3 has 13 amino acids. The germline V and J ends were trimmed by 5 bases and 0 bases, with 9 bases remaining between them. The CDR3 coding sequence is TGCAGTGCTCCACACTCTAGCACAGATACGCAGTATTTT. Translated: CSAPHSSTDTQYF.

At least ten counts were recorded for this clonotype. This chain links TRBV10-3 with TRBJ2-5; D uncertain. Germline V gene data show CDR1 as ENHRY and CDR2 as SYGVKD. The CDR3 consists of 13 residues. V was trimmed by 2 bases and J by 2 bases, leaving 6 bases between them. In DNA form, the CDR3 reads TGTGCCATCAGTGAGATCGCACAAGAGACCCAGTACTTC. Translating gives CAISEIAQETQYF.

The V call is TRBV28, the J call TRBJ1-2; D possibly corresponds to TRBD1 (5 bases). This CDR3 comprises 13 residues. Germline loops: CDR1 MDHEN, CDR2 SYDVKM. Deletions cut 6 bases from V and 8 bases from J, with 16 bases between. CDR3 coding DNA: TGTGCCAGCAGCCAAGACAGAGCCCGGGGCTACACCTTC. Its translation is CASSQDRARGYTF.

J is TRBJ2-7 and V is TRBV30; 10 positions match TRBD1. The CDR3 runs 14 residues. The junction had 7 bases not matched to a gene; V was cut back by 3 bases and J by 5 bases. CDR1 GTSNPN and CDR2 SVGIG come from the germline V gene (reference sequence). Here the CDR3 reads CAWRSRDRGNEQYF. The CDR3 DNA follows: TGTGCCTGGAGGAGCCGGGACAGGGGAAACGAGCAGTACTTC.

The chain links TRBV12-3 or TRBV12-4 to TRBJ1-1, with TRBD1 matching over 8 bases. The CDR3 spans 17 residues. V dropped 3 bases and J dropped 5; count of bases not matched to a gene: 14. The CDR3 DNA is TGTGCCAGCAGTTTTGCCCAGGGGGCAGGAATCGGAACTGAAGCTTTCTTT. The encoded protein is CASSFAQGAGIGTEAFF.

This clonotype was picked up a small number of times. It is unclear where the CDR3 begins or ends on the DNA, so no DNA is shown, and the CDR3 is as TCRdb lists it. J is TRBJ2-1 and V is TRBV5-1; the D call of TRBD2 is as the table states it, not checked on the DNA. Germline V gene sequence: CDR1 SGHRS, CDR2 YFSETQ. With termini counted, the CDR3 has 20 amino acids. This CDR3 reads CASKQQEDRYNEQFFGEQFF.

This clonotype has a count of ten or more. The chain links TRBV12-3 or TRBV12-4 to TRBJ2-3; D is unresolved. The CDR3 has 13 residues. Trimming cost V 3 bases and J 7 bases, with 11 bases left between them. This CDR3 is CASSFNTGYTQYF. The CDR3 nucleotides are TGTGCCAGCAGTTTTAATACTGGGTATACGCAGTATTTT.

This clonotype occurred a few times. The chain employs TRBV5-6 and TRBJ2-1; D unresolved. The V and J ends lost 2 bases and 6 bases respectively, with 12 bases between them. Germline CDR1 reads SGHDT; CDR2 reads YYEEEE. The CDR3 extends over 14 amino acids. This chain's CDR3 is CASSFSAKLNEQFF. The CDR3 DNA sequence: TGTGCCAGCAGCTTCTCCGCCAAACTCAATGAGCAGTTCTTC.

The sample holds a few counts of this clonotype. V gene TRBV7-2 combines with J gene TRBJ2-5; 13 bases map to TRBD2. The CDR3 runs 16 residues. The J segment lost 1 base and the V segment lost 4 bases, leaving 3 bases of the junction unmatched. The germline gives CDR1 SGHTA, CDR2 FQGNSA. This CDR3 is CASSSTSGGAQETQYF. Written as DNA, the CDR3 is TGTGCCAGCAGCTCTACTAGCGGGGGGGCCCAAGAGACCCAGTACTTC.

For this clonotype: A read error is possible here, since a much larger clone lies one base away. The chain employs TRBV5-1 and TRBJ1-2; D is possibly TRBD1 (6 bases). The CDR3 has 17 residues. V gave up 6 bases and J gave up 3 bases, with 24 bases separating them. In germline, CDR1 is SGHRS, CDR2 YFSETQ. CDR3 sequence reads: CASIQWTDSSGDYGYTF. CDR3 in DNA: TGCGCCAGCATCCAGTGGACGGACAGCTCGGGGGACTATGGCTACACCTTC. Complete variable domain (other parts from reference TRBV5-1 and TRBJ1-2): KAGVTQTPRYLIKTRGQQVTLSCSPISGHRSVSWYQQTPGQGLQFLFEYFSETQRNKGNFPGRFSGRQFSNSRSEMNVSTLELGDSALYLCASIQWTDSSGDYGYTFGSGTRLTVV.

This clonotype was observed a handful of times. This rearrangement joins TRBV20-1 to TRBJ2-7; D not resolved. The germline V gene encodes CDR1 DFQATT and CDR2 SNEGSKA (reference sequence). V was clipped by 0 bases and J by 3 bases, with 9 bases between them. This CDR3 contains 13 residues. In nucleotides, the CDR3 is TGCAGTGCTAGAGACGCAAATCGCTACGAGCAGTACTTC. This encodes CSARDANRYEQYF.

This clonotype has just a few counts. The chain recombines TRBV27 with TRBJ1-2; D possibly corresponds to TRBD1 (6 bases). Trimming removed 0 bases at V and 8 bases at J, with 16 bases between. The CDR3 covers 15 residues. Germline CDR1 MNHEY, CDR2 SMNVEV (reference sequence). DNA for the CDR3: TGTGCCAGCAGTTTATCGGGGGGGCAGATCCGAGGCTACACCTTC. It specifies CASSLSGGQIRGYTF.

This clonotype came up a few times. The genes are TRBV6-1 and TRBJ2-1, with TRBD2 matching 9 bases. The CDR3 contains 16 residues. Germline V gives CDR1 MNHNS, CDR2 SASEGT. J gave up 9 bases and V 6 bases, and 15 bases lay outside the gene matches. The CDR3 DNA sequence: TGTGCCAGCAGGGTTGCTAGCGGGGTAAAGACTAGTGAGCAGTTCTTC. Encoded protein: CASRVASGVKTSEQFF.

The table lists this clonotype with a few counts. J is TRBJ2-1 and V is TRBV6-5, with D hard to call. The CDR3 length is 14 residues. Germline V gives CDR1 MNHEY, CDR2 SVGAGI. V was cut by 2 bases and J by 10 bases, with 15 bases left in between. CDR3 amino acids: CASSYEHRLGEQFF. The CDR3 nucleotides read TGTGCCAGCAGTTACGAACACCGTCTAGGAGAGCAGTTCTTC.